One TCR beta chain is described in this entry. No antigen is known for it. The sample belongs to a study of OX40 agonist ivuxolimab in advanced cancers. Study-level background: Patients received ivuxolimab, an intravenous treatment, every 2 weeks at 0.01 to 10 mg/kg. Three patients had partial responses: one hepatocellular carcinoma, two cutaneous melanoma. Study results and caveats: Which antigen the expanded peripheral T cells recognized is unknown.

Here immunoSEQ multiplex PCR was the method, and the copy in TCRdb shows in-frame clones only, minus some. The table shows tens of thousands of clones, with 75% to 90% occurring only once. Germline V lookup: CDR1 SGHVT, CDR2 SQSDAQ. The CDR3 spans 18 residues. Losses at the gene ends were 5 bases for V and 1 base for J; bases not matched to a gene: 5. This receptor was identified in an adult with an advanced solid tumor such as melanoma, head and neck, liver or kidney cancer. The V and J genes are TRBV7-4 and TRBJ2-4, with TRBD2 identical over 16 bases. The source material was CD4+ or CD8+ T cells sorted from blood, sampled in a trial of the OX40 agonist ivuxolimab. The chain's CDR3 is CASSPGTSGRAAKNIQYF. The CDR3 DNA reads as TGTGCCAGCAGCCCTGGGACTAGCGGGAGGGCCGCCAAAAACATTCAGTACTTC.